These 14 T cell receptor beta chains came from one sample sequenced in a study of cytotoxic CD8 clonotypes in ibrutinib-treated CLL. The repertoire was sequenced with immunoSEQ multiplex PCR; TCRdb's copy has only in-frame clones and lacks some. The data contain roughly 200,000 clones, approximately 68% of them singletons. The starting material was PBMCs, obtained after 24 months of ibrutinib treatment. These receptor sequences come from a human donor with chronic lymphocytic leukemia.

The table lists this clone with a count of one. The chain carries TRBV2 and TRBJ2-5; 12 bases agree with TRBD2. J gave up 4 bases and V 5 bases, and 8 bases lay outside the gene matches. This CDR3 region has 16 residues. Germline V gene sequence: CDR1 SNHLY, CDR2 FYNNEI. This CDR3 is CASSSQTSGSGETQYF. CDR3 bases: TGTGCCAGCAGTTCCCAGACTAGCGGGAGCGGAGAGACCCAGTACTTC.

This chain joins TRBV27 and TRBJ2-5; no clear D. Germline V gene sequence: CDR1 MNHEY, CDR2 SMNVEV (reference sequence). The CDR3 consists of 14 residues. V lost 7 bases, J lost 2 bases, and 14 bases lay in between. The CDR3 region is CASKYIKTQETQYF. The DNA for the CDR3 is TGTGCCAGCAAGTATATTAAAACACAAGAGACCCAGTACTTC.

The chain combines TRBV9 with TRBJ2-3; no clear D gene. The CDR3 consists of 15 residues. V lost 0 bases and J 0 bases, leaving 8 bases between the germline ends. Germline V gives CDR1 SGDLS, CDR2 YYNGEE. This chain's CDR3 is CASSVASSSTDTQYF. In nucleotides, the CDR3 is TGTGCCAGCAGCGTAGCCAGTTCAAGCACAGATACGCAGTATTTT. The full variable domain, rest sourced from reference TRBV9 and TRBJ2-3, is DSGVTQTPKHLITATGQRVTLRCSPRSGDLSVYWYQQSLDQGLQFLIQYYNGEERAKGNILERFSAQQFPDLHSELNLSSLELGDSALYFCASSVASSSTDTQYFGPGTRLTVL.

Ten or more counts support this clone. V usage is TRBV6-4 and J usage is TRBJ2-1; possible D gene TRBD2, 6 bases. Trimming removed 0 bases at V and 0 bases at J, with 6 bases between. The V gene's germline CDR1 is MRHNA and CDR2 SNTAGT. The CDR3 totals 15 residues. CDR3 DNA sequence: TGTGCCAGCAGTGACTCTAGCGGCTCCTACAATGAGCAGTTCTTC. It translates to CASSDSSGSYNEQFF.

The chain carries TRBV15 and TRBJ2-7; possibly TRBD1 for D (6 bases). V was shortened by 2 bases and J by 0 bases, with 11 bases between the two germline ends. Germline V gene lookup returns CDR1 LNHNV and CDR2 YYDKDF (reference sequence). This CDR3 region has 15 residues. In DNA, the CDR3 is TGTGCCACCAGCAGACGCGGACAGCGCTCCTACGAGCAGTACTTC. It specifies CATSRRGQRSYEQYF.

This clone was observed once. The rearrangement links TRBV9 to TRBJ1-1; 10 bases agree with TRBD1. Per germline, CDR1 SGDLS and CDR2 YYNGEE. V trimming: 4 bases; J trimming: 1 base; junction bases outside the gene matches: 13. This CDR3 is 18 amino acids long. The CDR3 spells CASSTQSPGQGGNTEAFF. The CDR3 coding sequence is TGTGCCAGCAGCACACAGAGCCCCGGACAGGGGGGGAACACTGAAGCTTTCTTT.

The genes are TRBV30 and TRBJ2-5; D remains unclear. CDR1 GTSNPN and CDR2 SVGIG come from the germline V gene (reference sequence). This CDR3 comprises 15 residues. V lost 4 bases to trimming and J lost 5 bases, with 20 bases between them. The CDR3: CAWIAGGARPETQYF. CDR3 in DNA: TGTGCCTGGATAGCAGGCGGAGCGAGGCCGGAGACCCAGTACTTC.

The V and J genes are TRBV29-1 and TRBJ2-7; TRBD2 matches at 10 bases. The CDR3 spans 15 residues. Germline loops: CDR1 SQVTM, CDR2 ANQGSEA. J gave up 5 bases and V 0 bases, and 7 bases lay outside the gene matches. The CDR3 spells CSVEDRASGRDEQYF. For the CDR3, the DNA is TGCAGCGTTGAAGATAGGGCTAGCGGGAGAGACGAGCAGTACTTC.

V and J are TRBV25-1 and TRBJ1-4, with a tentative D call TRBD1 (5 bases). The CDR3 has 14 residues. V was cut by 4 bases and J by 8 bases, with 14 bases left in between. CDR1 and CDR2 from the germline V gene are MGHDK and SYGVNS. The DNA of the CDR3 is TGTGCCAGCAGTGCCCGGGGGTTTGCAGAAAAACTGTTTTTT. Its protein is CASSARGFAEKLFF.

A few counts support this clone. CDR3 residues: CASSFPSGRVSEQFF. The DNA for the CDR3 is TGTGCCAGCAGCTTTCCAAGCGGGAGGGTTTCTGAGCAGTTCTTC. The chain is built from TRBV11-1 and TRBJ2-1; 10 bases align to TRBD2. With 3 bases clipped from V and 9 bases from J, the junction kept 8 bases outside the gene matches. Germline loops: CDR1 SGHAT, CDR2 FQDESV (reference sequence). The CDR3 extends over 15 amino acids.

This chain uses TRBV10-2 with TRBJ2-3; D not certain. Trimming shortened V by 5 bases and J by 0 bases, and 21 bases separated the two germline ends. This CDR3 has 18 residues. Germline loops: CDR1 WSHSY, CDR2 SAAADI. The CDR3 region is CASSSPWGIPLSTDTQYF. In nucleotides, the CDR3 is TGCGCCAGCAGTTCGCCCTGGGGTATCCCTTTGAGCACAGATACGCAGTATTTT.

The V gene is TRBV27, the J gene TRBJ2-2, with D possibly being TRBD2 (6 bases). Germline CDR1 reads MNHEY; CDR2 reads SMNVEV (reference sequence). This CDR3 comprises 14 residues. V was trimmed by 3 bases and J by 7 bases, leaving 12 bases between them. CDR3 nucleotides: TGTGCCAGCAGTTTGACGGGAGTGTTCGGGGAGCTGTTTTTT. It codes for CASSLTGVFGELFF.

V gene TRBV30 combines with J gene TRBJ1-2; 7 bases line up with TRBD1. The germline gives CDR1 GTSNPN, CDR2 SVGIG (reference sequence). Trimming at V came to 0 bases and at J to 4 bases, leaving 11 bases not matched to a gene. The CDR3 has 16 amino acids. CDR3 loop: CAWSVPAAGGLYGYTF. The CDR3 DNA follows: TGTGCCTGGAGTGTCCCCGCGGCAGGGGGGCTCTATGGCTACACCTTC. Supplemented by reference TRBV30 and TRBJ1-2, the full variable domain reads SQTIHQWPATLVQPVGSPLSLECTVEGTSNPNLYWYRQAAGRGLQLLFYSVGIGQISSEVPQNLSASRPQDRQFILSSKKLLLSDSGFYLCAWSVPAAGGLYGYTFGSGTRLTVV.

The chain has TRBV6-5 and TRBJ2-5; perhaps D is TRBD1 or TRBD2 (5 bases each). Per germline, CDR1 MNHEY and CDR2 SVGAGI. Trimming removed 6 bases from V and 5 bases from J, with 13 bases in between. The CDR3 is 13 residues long. The CDR3 DNA sequence: TGTGCCAGCAGCACTGGGGGTTGGGAGACCCAGTACTTC. It codes for CASSTGGWETQYF.